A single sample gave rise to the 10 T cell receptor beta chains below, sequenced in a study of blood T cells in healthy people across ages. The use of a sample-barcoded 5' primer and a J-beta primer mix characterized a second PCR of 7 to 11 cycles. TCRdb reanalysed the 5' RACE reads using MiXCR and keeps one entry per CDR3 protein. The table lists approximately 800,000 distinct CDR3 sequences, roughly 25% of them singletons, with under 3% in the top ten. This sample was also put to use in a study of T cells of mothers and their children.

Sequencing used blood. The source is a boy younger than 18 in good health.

The CDR3 sequence is CASSPIAGGYEQYF. The CDR3 region has the DNA TGTGCCAGCAGTCCCATAGCGGGGGGATACGAGCAGTACTTC. The chain is built from TRBV27 and TRBJ2-7; 10 bases fit TRBD2. The CDR3 spans 14 residues. Germline trimming cut 5 bases from V and 4 bases from J; bases unmatched to any gene: 5. The germline CDR1 and CDR2 sequences are MNHEY and SMNVEV (reference sequence).

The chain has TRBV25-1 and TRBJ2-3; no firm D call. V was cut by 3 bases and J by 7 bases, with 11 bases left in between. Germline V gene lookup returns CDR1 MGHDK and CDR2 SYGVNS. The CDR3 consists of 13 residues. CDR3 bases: TGTGCCAGCAGTGATCCGGGTTTTAATACGCAGTATTTT. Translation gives CASSDPGFNTQYF. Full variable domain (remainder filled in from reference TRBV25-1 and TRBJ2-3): EADIYQTPRYLVIGTGKKITLECSQTMGHDKMYWYQQDPGMELHLIHYSYGVNSTEKGDLSSESTVSRIRTEHFPLTLESARPSHTSQYLCASSDPGFNTQYFGPGTRLTVL.

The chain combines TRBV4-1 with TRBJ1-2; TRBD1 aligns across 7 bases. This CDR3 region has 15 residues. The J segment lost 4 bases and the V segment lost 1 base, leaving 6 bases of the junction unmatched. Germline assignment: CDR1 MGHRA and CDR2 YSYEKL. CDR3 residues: CASSQVHRGTYGYTF. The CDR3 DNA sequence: TGCGCCAGCAGCCAAGTTCACAGGGGAACCTATGGCTACACCTTC.

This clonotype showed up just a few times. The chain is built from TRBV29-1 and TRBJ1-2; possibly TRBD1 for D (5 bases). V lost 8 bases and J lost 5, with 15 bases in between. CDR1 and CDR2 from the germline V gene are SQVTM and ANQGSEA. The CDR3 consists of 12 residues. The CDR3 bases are TGCAGCCCCGTAGGACACCTATATGGCTACACCTTC. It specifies CSPVGHLYGYTF.

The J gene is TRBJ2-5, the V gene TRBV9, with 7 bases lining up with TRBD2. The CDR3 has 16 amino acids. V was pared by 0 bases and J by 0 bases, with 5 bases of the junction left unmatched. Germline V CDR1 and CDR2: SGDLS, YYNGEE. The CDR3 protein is CASSVGRAGYQETQYF. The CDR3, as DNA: TGTGCCAGCAGCGTAGGTCGAGCGGGGTACCAAGAGACCCAGTACTTC.

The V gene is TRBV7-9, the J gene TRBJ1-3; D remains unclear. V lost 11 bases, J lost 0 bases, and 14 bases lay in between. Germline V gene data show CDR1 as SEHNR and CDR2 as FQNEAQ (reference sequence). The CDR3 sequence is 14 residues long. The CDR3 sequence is CASRIGSSGNTIYF. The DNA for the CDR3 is TGTGCCTCAAGGATAGGTAGCTCTGGAAACACCATATATTTT.

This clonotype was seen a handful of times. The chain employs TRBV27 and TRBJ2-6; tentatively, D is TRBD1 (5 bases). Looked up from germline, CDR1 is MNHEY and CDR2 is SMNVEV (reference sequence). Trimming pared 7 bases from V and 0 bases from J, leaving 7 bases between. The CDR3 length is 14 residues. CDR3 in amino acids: CASKTVSGANVLTF. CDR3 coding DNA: TGTGCCAGCAAGACAGTCTCTGGGGCCAACGTCCTGACTTTC.

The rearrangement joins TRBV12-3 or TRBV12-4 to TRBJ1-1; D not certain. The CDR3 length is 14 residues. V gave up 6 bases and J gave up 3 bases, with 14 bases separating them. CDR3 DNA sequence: TGTGCCAGCAGCTCCGTTACGTTGGACACTGAAGCTTTCTTT. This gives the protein CASSSVTLDTEAFF.

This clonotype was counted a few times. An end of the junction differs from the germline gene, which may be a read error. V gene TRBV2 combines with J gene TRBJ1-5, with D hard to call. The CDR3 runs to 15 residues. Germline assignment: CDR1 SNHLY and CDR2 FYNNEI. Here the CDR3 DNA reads TGTGCCAGCAGCGCAAACGCAGGAGGCAATCGGCCCCAGCATTTT. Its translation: CASSANAGGNRPQHF.

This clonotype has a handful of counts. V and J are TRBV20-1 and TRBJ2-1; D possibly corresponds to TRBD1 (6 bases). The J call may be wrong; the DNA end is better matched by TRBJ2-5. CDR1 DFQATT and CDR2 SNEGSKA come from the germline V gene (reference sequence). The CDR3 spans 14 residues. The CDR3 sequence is CSARRTQGPGTQYF. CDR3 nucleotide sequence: TGCAGTGCTAGGAGGACACAGGGCCCAGGGACCCAGTACTTC.